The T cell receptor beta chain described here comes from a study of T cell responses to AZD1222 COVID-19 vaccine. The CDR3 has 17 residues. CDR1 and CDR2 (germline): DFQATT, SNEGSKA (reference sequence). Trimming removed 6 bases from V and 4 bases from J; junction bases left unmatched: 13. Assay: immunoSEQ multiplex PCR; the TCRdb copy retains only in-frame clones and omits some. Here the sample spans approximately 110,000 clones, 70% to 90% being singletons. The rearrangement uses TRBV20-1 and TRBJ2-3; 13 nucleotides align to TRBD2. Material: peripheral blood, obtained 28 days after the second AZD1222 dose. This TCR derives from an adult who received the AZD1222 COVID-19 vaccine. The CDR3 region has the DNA TGCAGTGCAAGTGGACTAGCGGGAGATTGGGGGGCAGATACGCAGTATTTT. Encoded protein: CSASGLAGDWGADTQYF.